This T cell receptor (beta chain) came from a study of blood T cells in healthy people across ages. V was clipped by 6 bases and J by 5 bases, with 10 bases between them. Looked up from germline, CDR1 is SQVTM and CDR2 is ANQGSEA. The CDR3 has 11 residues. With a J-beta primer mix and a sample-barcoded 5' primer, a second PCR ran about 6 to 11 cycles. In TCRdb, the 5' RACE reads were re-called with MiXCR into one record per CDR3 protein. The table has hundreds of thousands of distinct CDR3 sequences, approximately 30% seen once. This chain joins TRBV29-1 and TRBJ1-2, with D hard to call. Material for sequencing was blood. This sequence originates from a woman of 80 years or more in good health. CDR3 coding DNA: TGCAGCGTCGTCCGGGAGTATGGCTACACCTTC. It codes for CSVVREYGYTF.